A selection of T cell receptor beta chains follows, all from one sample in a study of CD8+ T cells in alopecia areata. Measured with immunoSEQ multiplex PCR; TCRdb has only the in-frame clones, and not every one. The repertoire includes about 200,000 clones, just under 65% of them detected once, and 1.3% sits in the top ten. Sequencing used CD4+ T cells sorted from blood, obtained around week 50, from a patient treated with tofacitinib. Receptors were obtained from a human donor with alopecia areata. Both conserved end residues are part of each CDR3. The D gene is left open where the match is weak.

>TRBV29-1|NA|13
CSVVAPLYNEQFF
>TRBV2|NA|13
CASSDEAGDTQYF
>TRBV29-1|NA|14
CSVGGGGSAYEQYF
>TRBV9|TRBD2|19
CASSVTTSGGGTATDTQYF
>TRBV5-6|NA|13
CASSLIANTEAFF
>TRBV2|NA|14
CASSAATENYGYTF
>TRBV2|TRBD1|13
CANRDRGSYEQYF
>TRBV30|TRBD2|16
CAWSVLAGGPHATQYF
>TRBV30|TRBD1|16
CAWSFGQGANQGGYTF
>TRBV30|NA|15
CAWSVGPGQNYGYTF
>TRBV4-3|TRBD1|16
CASSQEWGQSNSPLHF
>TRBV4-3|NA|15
CASSQDLLVNSPLHF
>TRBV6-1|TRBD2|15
CASSPTSGGLGEQFF
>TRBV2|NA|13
CASSPTPTGELFF
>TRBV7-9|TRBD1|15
CASSMAGDRATEAFF
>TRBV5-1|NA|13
CASSLLAEETQYF
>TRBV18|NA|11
CASSPPDTQYF
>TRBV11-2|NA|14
CASSLDLRSGELFF
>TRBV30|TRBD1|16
CAWRDRGSSGANVLTF
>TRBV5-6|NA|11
CASSSLYGYTF
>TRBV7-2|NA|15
CASREGVSLNSPLHF
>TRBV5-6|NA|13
CASSSPTGYEQYF
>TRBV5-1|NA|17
CASSRWTEDRTNEKLFF
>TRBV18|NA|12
CASSRENSPLHF
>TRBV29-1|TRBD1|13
CSVEKGQGETQYF
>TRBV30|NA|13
CACSGGWSETQYF
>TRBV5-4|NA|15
CASSLTAEPQETQYF
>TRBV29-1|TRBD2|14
CSAGLAISTDTQYF
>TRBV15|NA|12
CATSSRSYGYTF
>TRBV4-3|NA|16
CASSRDTTAGANVLTF
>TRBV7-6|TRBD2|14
CASSLQRGGETQYF
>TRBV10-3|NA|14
CAISEGAGANVLTF
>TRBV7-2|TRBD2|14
CASSLAGGPYEQYF
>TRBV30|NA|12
CAWSVTAGEQYF
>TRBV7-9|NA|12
CASSQQYNEQFF
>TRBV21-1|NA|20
CASSGRTGGTINSYNSPLHF
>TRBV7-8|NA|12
CASSLQNTEAFF
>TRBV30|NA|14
CAWIRAASSHGYTF
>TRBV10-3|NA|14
CAISADAGANVLTF